This TCR beta chain stems from a study of blood T cell repertoires in COVID-19. For the study at large: Whether acute or convalescent, the COVID-19 samples came from the United States, Italy and Spain. PBMCs, B-cell-depleted T cells, or T cells provided the cDNA or gDNA that made up the material.

This clone was found a few times. The germline V and J ends were trimmed by 0 bases and 5 bases, with 10 bases remaining between them. Germline CDR1 and CDR2: SGHAT and FQNNGV. The CDR3 length is 14 residues. As originally analysed: Estimation of nucleated cell counts relied on the amplification of reference gene primers. This table comes from immunoSEQ multiplex PCR, and its TCRdb copy is limited to in-frame clones, with some not included. Clone size and V and J calls were adopted from that table, with D and trimming inferred from the DNA. The data show 90,000 to 130,000 clones, with 72% seen just once and 7.6% held by the top ten.

This receptor was obtained from a woman aged 60-75 years with acute or convalescent COVID-19. The rearrangement uses TRBV11-2 and TRBJ1-2; D uncertain. Sequencing input: peripheral blood. CDR3 sequence: CASSLDFQTYGYTF. In DNA, the CDR3 is TGTGCCAGCAGCTTAGATTTCCAAACATATGGCTACACCTTC.